This T cell receptor beta chain derives from a study of CXCR3-negative and CXCR3-positive naive CD8 T cells. Findings and caveats of the study: CXCR3-negative naive cells had less hydrophobic TRB CDR3s than did CXCR3-positive naive cells.

This CDR3 region has 11 residues. The germline V gene encodes CDR1 MNHNY and CDR2 SVGAGI (reference sequence). Note on this clonotype: Antigen unknown.

Preparation of TRB cDNA libraries relied on 5' RACE carrying UMI labels. Using the 5' RACE reads, TCRdb records one entry per CDR3 protein without DNA. Here the sample table reports 50,000 to 70,000 distinct CDR3 sequences. The clonotype originates from a human donor in good health. Some clones in this sample may be carry-over from other donors' samples. V is TRBV6-6 and J is TRBJ2-7. Sequencing used naive CXCR3+ CD8+ T cells from blood. Subset described: CD45RO-CCR7+CD27+CD95- naive CD8+ T cells expressing CXCR3 (TNR3+). CDR3: CASSPIHEQYF.